This T cell receptor beta chain appears in the sequencing data of a study of T-cell memory formation after mild COVID-19. V was clipped by 1 base and J by 11 bases, with 11 bases between them. The CDR3 totals 12 residues. TCRdb called the 5' RACE reads again in MiXCR, with one record for every CDR3 protein. This table has 200,000 to 300,000 distinct CDR3 sequences, 15% appearing once. This clonotype showed up just a few times. V usage is TRBV12-3 or TRBV12-4 and J usage is TRBJ1-1; the D is unclear. Sequenced input: PBMCs or a T cell subset sorted from them (not recorded which). The sequence was obtained from an adult woman who had mild COVID-19 (a few samples of this study predate the infection). Cell type and time point are not known. In DNA form, the CDR3 reads TGTGCCAGCAGTTTAGGGTACGGGCGGGCTTTCTTT. Its translation: CASSLGYGRAFF.